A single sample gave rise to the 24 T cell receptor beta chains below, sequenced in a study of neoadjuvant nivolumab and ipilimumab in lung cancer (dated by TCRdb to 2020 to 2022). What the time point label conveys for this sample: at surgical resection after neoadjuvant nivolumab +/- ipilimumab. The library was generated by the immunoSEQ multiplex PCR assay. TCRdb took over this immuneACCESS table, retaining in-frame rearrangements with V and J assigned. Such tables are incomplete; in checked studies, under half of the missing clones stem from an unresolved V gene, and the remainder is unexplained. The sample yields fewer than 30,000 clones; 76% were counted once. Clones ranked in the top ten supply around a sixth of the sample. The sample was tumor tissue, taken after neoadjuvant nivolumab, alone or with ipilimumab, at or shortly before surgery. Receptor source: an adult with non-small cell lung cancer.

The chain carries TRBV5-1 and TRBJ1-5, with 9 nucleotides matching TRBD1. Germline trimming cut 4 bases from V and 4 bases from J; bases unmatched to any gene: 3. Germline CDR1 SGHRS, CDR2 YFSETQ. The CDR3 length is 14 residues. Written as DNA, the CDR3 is TGCGCCAGCAGCACCGGGACAGGGAATCAGCCCCAGCATTTT. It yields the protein CASSTGTGNQPQHF.

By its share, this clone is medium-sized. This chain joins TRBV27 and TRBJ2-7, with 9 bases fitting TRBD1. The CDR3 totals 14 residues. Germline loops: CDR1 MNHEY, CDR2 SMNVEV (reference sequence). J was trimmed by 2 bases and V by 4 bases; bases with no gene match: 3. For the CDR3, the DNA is TGTGCCAGCAGTTGGGGACAGGGAACCTACGAGCAGTACTTC. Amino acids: CASSWGQGTYEQYF.

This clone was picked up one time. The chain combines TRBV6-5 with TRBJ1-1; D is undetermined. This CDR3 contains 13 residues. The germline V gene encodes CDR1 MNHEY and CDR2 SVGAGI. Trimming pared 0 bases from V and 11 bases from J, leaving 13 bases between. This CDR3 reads CASSYSVKGWAFF. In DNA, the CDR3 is TGTGCCAGCAGTTACTCGGTCAAAGGGTGGGCTTTCTTT.

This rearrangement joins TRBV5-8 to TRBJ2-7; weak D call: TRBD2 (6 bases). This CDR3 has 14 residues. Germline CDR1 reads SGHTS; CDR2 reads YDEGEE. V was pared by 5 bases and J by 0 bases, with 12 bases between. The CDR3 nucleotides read TGTGCCAGCAGTTCCGGGACTCACTCCTACGAGCAGTACTTC. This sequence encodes CASSSGTHSYEQYF.

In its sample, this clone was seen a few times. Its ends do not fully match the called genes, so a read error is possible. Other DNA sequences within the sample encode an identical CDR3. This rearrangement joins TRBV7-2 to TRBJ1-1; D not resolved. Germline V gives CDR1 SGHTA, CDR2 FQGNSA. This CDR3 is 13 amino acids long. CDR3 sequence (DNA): TGCGCCAGCAGCTTGGAGCTGAACACTGAAGCTTTCTTT. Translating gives CASSLELNTEAFF.

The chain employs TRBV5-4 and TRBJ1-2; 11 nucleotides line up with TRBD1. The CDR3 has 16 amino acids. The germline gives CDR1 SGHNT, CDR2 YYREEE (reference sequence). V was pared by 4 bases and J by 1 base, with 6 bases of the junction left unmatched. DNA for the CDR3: TGTGCCAGCAGCCAGGACAGGGGGCTAATTAACTATGGCTACACCTTC. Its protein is CASSQDRGLINYGYTF.

The CDR3 nucleotides are TGTGCCAGCTCAGCCCAGACCGGTGATTCACCCCTCCACTTT. This codes for CASSAQTGDSPLHF. The chain is built from TRBV18 and TRBJ1-6, with unresolved D. The CDR3 sequence is 14 residues long. In germline, CDR1 is KGHSH, CDR2 LQKENI. V was cut by 5 bases and J by 8 bases, with 13 bases left in between. The variable domain in full, completed from reference TRBV18 and TRBJ1-6, reads NAGVMQNPRHLVRRRGQEARLRCSPMKGHSHVYWYRQLPEEGLKFMVYLQKENIIDESGMPKERFSAEFPKEGPSILRIQQVVRGDSAAYFCASSAQTGDSPLHFGNGTRLTVT.

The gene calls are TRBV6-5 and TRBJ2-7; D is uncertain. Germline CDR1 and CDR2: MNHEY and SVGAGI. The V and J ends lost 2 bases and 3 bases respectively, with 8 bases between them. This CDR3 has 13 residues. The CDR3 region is CASSYLGGYEQYF. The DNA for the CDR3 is TGTGCCAGCAGTTACCTCGGCGGCTACGAGCAGTACTTC.

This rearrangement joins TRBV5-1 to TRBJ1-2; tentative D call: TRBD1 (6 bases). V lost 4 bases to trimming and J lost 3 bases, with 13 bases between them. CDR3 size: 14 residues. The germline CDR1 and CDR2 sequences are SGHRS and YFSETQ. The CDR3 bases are TGCGCCAGCAGCCCGGACAGTTCATACTATGGCTACACCTTC. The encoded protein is CASSPDSSYYGYTF.

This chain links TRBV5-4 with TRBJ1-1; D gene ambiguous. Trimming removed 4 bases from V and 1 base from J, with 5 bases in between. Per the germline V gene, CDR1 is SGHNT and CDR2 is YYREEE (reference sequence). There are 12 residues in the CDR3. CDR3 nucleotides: TGTGCCAGCAGCCAACAGAACACTGAAGCTTTCTTT. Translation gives CASSQQNTEAFF.

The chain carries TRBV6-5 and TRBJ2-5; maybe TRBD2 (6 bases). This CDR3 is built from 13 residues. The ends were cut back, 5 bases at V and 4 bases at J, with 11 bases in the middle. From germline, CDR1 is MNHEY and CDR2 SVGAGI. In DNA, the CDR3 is TGTGCCAGCAGTCGGGGGATTTTAGAGACCCAGTACTTC. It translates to CASSRGILETQYF.

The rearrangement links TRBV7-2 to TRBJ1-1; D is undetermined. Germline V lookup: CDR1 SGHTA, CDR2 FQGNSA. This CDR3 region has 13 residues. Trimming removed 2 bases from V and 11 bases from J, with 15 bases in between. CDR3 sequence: CASSLFRDTGAFF. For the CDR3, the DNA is TGTGCCAGCAGCTTATTCCGGGATACTGGGGCTTTCTTT.

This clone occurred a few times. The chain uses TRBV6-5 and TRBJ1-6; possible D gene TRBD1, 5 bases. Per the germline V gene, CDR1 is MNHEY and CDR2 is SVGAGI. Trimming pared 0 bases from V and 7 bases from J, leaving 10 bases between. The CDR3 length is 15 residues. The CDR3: CASSYSREGNSPLHF. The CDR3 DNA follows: TGTGCCAGCAGTTACTCCCGAGAGGGGAATTCACCCCTCCACTTT.

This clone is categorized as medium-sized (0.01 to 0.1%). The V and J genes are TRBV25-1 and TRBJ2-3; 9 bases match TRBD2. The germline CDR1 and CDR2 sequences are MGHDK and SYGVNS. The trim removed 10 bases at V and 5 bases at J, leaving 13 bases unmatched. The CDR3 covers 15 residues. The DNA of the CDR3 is TGTGCCACCACCCCAACTAGCGGGCCCGGAGATACGCAGTATTTT. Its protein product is CATTPTSGPGDTQYF. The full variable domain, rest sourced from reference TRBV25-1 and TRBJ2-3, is EADIYQTPRYLVIGTGKKITLECSQTMGHDKMYWYQQDPGMELHLIHYSYGVNSTEKGDLSSESTVSRIRTEHFPLTLESARPSHTSQYLCATTPTSGPGDTQYFGPGTRLTVL.

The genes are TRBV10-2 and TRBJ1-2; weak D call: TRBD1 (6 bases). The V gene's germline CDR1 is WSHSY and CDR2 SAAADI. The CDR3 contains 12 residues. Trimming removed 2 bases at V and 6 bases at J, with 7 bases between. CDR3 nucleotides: TGCGCCAGCAGTGAGCAGGGGAATGGCTACACCTTC. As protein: CASSEQGNGYTF.

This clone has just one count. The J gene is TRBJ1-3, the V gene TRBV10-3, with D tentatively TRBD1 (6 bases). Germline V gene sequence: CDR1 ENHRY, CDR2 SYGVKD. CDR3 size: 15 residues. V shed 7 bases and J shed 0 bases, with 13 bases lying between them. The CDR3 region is CAITSSDSSGNTIYF. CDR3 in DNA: TGTGCCATCACCTCTTCGGACAGCTCTGGAAACACCATATATTTT.

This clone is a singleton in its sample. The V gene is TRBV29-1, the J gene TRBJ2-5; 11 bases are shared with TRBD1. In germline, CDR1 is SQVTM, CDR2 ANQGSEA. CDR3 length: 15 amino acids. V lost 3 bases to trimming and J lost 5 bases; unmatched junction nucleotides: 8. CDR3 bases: TGCAGCGTTGAGGGGGGACAGGGGGTATGGGAGACCCAGTACTTC. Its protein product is CSVEGGQGVWETQYF.

The CDR3 here is CASSQAPGIGQETQYF. The CDR3 nucleotides read TGCGCCAGCAGCCAAGCTCCCGGGATTGGCCAAGAGACCCAGTACTTC. V gene TRBV4-3 combines with J gene TRBJ2-5, with a tentative D call TRBD2 (5 bases). Trimming shortened V by 1 base and J by 1 base, and 13 bases separated the two germline ends. The CDR3 covers 16 residues. Per germline, CDR1 LGHNA and CDR2 YSLEER.

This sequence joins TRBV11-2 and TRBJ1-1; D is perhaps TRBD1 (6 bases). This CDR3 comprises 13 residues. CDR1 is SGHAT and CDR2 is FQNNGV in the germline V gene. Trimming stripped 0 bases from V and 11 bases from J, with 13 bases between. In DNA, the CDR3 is TGTGCCAGCAGCTTAGATTCGGGGGCGGGGGCTTTCTTT. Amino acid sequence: CASSLDSGAGAFF.

CDR3 amino acids: CASSFTGNNEKLFF. In DNA form, the CDR3 reads TGTGCCAGCAGCTTTACAGGGAATAATGAAAAACTGTTTTTT. V and J are TRBV5-5 and TRBJ1-4, with D maybe TRBD1 (6 bases). Trimming stripped 2 bases from V and 4 bases from J, with 9 bases between. The CDR3 is 14 residues long. Germline CDR1 SGHKS, CDR2 YYEKEE (reference sequence).

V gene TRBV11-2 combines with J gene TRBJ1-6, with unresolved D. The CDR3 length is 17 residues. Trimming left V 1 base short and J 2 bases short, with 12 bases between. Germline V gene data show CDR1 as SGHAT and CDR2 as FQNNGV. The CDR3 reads CASSLGARRTYNSPLHF. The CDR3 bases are TGTGCCAGCAGCTTAGGGGCCCGACGAACCTATAATTCACCCCTCCACTTT.

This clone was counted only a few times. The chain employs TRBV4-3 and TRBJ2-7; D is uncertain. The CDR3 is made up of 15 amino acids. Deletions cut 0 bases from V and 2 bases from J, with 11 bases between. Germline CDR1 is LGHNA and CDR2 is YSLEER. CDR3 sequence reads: CASSQDPQDAYEQYF. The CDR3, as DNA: TGCGCCAGCAGCCAAGATCCGCAGGATGCCTACGAGCAGTACTTC.

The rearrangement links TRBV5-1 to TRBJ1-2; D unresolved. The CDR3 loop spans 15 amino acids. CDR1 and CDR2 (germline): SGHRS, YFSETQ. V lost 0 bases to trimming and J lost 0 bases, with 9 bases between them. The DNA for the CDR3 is TGCGCCAGCAGCTTGGTCGGGAAAGCTAACTATGGCTACACCTTC. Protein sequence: CASSLVGKANYGYTF.

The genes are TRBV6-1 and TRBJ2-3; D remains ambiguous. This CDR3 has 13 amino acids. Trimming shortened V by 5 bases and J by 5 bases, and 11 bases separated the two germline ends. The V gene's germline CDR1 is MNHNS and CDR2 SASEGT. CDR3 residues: CASSYWAGDTQYF. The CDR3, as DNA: TGTGCCAGCAGTTATTGGGCCGGAGATACGCAGTATTTT.